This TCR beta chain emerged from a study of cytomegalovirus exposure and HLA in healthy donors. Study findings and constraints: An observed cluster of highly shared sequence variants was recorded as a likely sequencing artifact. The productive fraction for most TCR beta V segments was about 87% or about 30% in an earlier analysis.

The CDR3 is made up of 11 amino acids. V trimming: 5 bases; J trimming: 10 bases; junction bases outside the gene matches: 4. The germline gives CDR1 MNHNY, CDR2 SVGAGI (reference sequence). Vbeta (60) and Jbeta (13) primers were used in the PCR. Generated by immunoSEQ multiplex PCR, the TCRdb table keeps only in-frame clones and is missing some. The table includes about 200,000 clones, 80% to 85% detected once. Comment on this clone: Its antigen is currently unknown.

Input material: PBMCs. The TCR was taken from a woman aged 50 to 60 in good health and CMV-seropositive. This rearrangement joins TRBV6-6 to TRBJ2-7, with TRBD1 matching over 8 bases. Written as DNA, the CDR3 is TGTGCCAGCAGTCAGGACAGGGTTCAGTACTTC. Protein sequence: CASSQDRVQYF.